What follows is one TCR beta chain and its context. Its antigen is as yet unknown. These data come from a study of T cells in Graves' hyperthyroidism and ophthalmopathy. Study results and caveats: Onset of ophthalmopathy came a median 6.5 months after the model predicted it.

RNA transcripts served as the template for amplifying TCR beta CDR3 regions. The HTBI primer set was used in a first-round RT-PCR of the TCR CDR3. TCRdb fed the multiplex PCR reads into MiXCR, producing one record per CDR3 protein. There are about 290,000 distinct CDR3 sequences in the sample; around 17% occur only once, and approximately 31% lies in the top ten. Clinical symptoms, serum thyroxine and TRAb, thyroid ultrasound and orbital computed tomography together formed the diagnostic basis. The CDR3 has 13 amino acids. CDR1 is KGHDR, CDR2 SFDVKD, per germline. V shed 3 bases and J shed 9 bases, with 14 bases lying between them.

The sequencing input was blood. This TCR was recovered from a man younger than 40 with Graves' hyperthyroidism. The chain carries TRBV24-1 and TRBJ2-7; tentative D call: TRBD2 (5 bases). CDR3 sequence: CATSDGASRGQYF. CDR3 DNA: TGTGCCACCAGTGATGGCGCCTCCCGGGGGCAGTACTTC.